This T cell receptor (beta chain) was sequenced for a study of T cells expressing NK-cell markers. Overall study context: One of the eight sequenced donors was seronegative, whereas the other seven were HCMV-seropositive.

Worth noting for this clonotype: The target antigen is unknown.

TCRdb reprocessed the 5' RACE reads and keeps a single row for each CDR3 protein, giving no DNA. This sample's clone table lists around 110,000 distinct CDR3 sequences. The CDR3 is 13 residues long. Germline CDR1 DFQATT, CDR2 SNEGSKA (reference sequence). Whole-study results and caveats: Once again these clonotypes came out on top in the CD3+CD56-NKG2C+ fraction of several donors.

The source is a woman between 18 and 75 years old in good health. The rearrangement uses TRBV20-1 and TRBJ2-7; the TCRdb call, TRBD2, lacks DNA for checking. The sequenced sample consisted of blood T cells: a sorted CD56 or NKG2C T cell subset, CD4+ or CD8+ T cells, or bulk PBMC T cells (not recorded which). The CDR3 is CSPGLALSYEQYF.